The clone carrying this T cell receptor beta chain was observed a few times. Its antigen remains unidentified. This sample was taken from a study of cytomegalovirus exposure and HLA in healthy donors. The PCR ran on 60 Vbeta and 13 Jbeta primers. TCRdb keeps only in-frame clones here, not all; method: immunoSEQ multiplex PCR. The profile shows 150,000 or so clones, around 79% of them singletons. Overall study findings and caveats: Other equally common chains were less clonally expanded than HLA-associated TCR beta chains, a later analysis showed.

V lost 5 bases and J lost 4; bases outside the gene matches: 6. Germline V CDR1 and CDR2: SEHNR, FQNEAQ (reference sequence). This CDR3 has 15 amino acids. The TCR comes from a woman aged 40 to 55 in good health and CMV-seropositive. The rearrangement joins TRBV7-9 to TRBJ2-1, with 9 bases that match TRBD2. Sequencing was performed on PBMCs. Here the CDR3 DNA reads TGTGCCAGCAGCAACCGTAGCGGGGGTTACAATGAGCAGTTCTTC. Translated, it gives CASSNRSGGYNEQFF.